Listed here are 17 T cell receptor beta chains from one sample, sequenced in a study of cytomegalovirus exposure and HLA in healthy donors. With 60 Vbeta and 13 Jbeta primers, the PCR was carried out. Generated by immunoSEQ multiplex PCR, the TCRdb table keeps only in-frame clones and is missing some. Among over 100,000 clones, 69% were seen once, and the ten largest hold 5.4%. Sequenced sample: PBMCs. The receptors shown here come from a woman in her 70s in good health and CMV-seropositive.

The CDR3 is CAWSPRGGSLRQPQHF. The CDR3 DNA reads TGTGCCTGGAGTCCCCGGGGGGGGTCCCTCCGTCAGCCCCAGCATTTT. The chain has TRBV30 and TRBJ1-5, with D possibly matching TRBD1 (5 bases). The CDR3 length is 16 residues. The germline V gene has CDR1 GTSNPN and CDR2 SVGIG (reference sequence). The ends were cut back, 2 bases at V and 6 bases at J, with 20 bases in the middle.

The chain carries TRBV18 and TRBJ1-4; D perhaps matches TRBD1 (6 bases). V lost 4 bases to trimming and J lost 8 bases, with 14 bases between them. The CDR3 loop spans 14 amino acids. The germline gives CDR1 KGHSH, CDR2 LQKENI. CDR3 residues: CASSLRQDGEKLFF. For the CDR3, the DNA is TGTGCCAGCTCACTACGACAGGACGGGGAAAAACTGTTTTTT.

This chain uses TRBV28 with TRBJ2-5, with TRBD2 identical over 11 bases. CDR1 MDHEN and CDR2 SYDVKM come from the germline V gene. V gave up 6 bases and J gave up 5 bases; unmatched junction bases: 11. The CDR3 is made up of 16 amino acids. The CDR3 region is CASRDLTSGGRETQYF. DNA for the CDR3: TGTGCCAGCAGGGACTTAACTAGCGGGGGTAGGGAGACCCAGTACTTC.

This clone came up a few times. V gene TRBV7-2 combines with J gene TRBJ1-6; 12 bases are a match to TRBD1. This CDR3 has 17 amino acids. Germline loops: CDR1 SGHTA, CDR2 FQGNSA. V shed 2 bases, J shed 10 bases, and the junction held 9 bases outside the gene matches. The CDR3 region has the DNA TGTGCCAGCAGCTTAACCGGGACAGGGGGCTCTAGCTCACCCCTCCACTTT. This gives the protein CASSLTGTGGSSSPLHF.

The chain employs TRBV5-8 and TRBJ1-2, with a tentative D call TRBD1 (6 bases). Germline V gives CDR1 SGHTS, CDR2 YDEGEE. Trimming removed 4 bases at V and 12 bases at J, with 25 bases between. This CDR3 spans 15 amino acids. The DNA for the CDR3 is TGTGCCAGCAGCCTCGCCGCCGGGACAAGAGGGCGTGACACCTTC. This sequence encodes CASSLAAGTRGRDTF.

This chain connects TRBV30 to TRBJ2-1; 8 positions match TRBD1. The V and J ends lost 3 bases and 0 bases, in that order; junction bases with no gene match: 4. Germline CDR1 is GTSNPN and CDR2 is SVGIG (reference sequence). The CDR3 is made up of 15 amino acids. The CDR3 nucleotides read TGTGCCTGGAGACAAACAGGGGGCTCCTACAATGAGCAGTTCTTC. Translating gives CAWRQTGGSYNEQFF.

The chain joins TRBV30 to TRBJ2-3; TRBD1 matches 7 bases. CDR1 and CDR2 (germline): GTSNPN, SVGIG (reference sequence). The CDR3 totals 15 residues. V dropped 3 bases and J dropped 2; count of bases not matched to a gene: 8. CDR3 loop: CAWSPGQTYTDTQYF. The CDR3 DNA reads as TGTGCCTGGAGCCCGGGACAGACATACACAGATACGCAGTATTTT. The full variable domain, with the rest looked up from reference TRBV30 and TRBJ2-3, is SQTIHQWPATLVQPVGSPLSLECTVEGTSNPNLYWYRQAAGRGLQLLFYSVGIGQISSEVPQNLSASRPQDRQFILSSKKLLLSDSGFYLCAWSPGQTYTDTQYFGPGTRLTVL.

A remark on this clone: This specimen includes other DNA sequences encoding the same CDR3. The chain links TRBV4-1 to TRBJ2-2; no clear D gene. Looked up from germline, CDR1 is MGHRA and CDR2 is YSYEKL. The CDR3 loop spans 15 amino acids. Trimming removed 3 bases at V and 2 bases at J, with 10 bases between. Here the CDR3 reads CASSHPDINTGELFF. CDR3 in DNA: TGCGCCAGCAGCCATCCCGACATCAACACCGGGGAGCTGTTTTTT.

V gene TRBV2 combines with J gene TRBJ2-3; TRBD2 is a possible D gene (7 bases). CDR1 is SNHLY and CDR2 is FYNNEI in the germline V gene. The CDR3 totals 16 residues. V was clipped by 10 bases and J by 1 base, with 21 bases between them. This chain's CDR3 is CATRGGSSFRTDTQYF. CDR3 bases: TGTGCCACAAGGGGGGGATCCTCCTTCCGCACAGATACGCAGTATTTT.

The chain uses TRBV30 and TRBJ2-5; D possibly corresponds to TRBD1 (5 bases). The CDR3 loop spans 15 amino acids. The germline gives CDR1 GTSNPN, CDR2 SVGIG (reference sequence). Deletions cut 0 bases from V and 4 bases from J, with 15 bases between. The CDR3 DNA is TGTGCCTGGAGTGTACTGGTGGGGCCCGGAGAGACCCAGTACTTC. This sequence encodes CAWSVLVGPGETQYF.

The V call is TRBV10-1, the J call TRBJ2-5, with TRBD1 as a possible D gene (5 bases). This CDR3 has 16 amino acids. CDR1 and CDR2 (germline): WNHNN, SYGVQD (reference sequence). V lost 6 bases and J lost 5, with 22 bases in between. The CDR3 loop is CASSPSDGGWGETQYF. DNA of the CDR3: TGCGCCAGCAGCCCTTCGGACGGTGGTTGGGGCGAGACCCAGTACTTC.

The genes are TRBV5-4 and TRBJ2-3; TRBD1 matches at 7 bases. The CDR3 runs 15 residues. The junction had 5 bases not matched to a gene; V was cut back by 3 bases and J by 1 base. The germline V gene encodes CDR1 SGHNT and CDR2 YYREEE (reference sequence). This CDR3 reads CASSSGQFGTDTQYF. The DNA for the CDR3 is TGTGCCAGCAGCTCGGGACAGTTTGGCACAGATACGCAGTATTTT. Full variable domain (outside the CDR3, taken from reference TRBV5-4 and TRBJ2-3): ETGVTQSPTHLIKTRGQQVTLRCSSQSGHNTVSWYQQALGQGPQFIFQYYREEENGRGNFPPRFSGLQFPNYSSELNVNALELDDSALYLCASSSGQFGTDTQYFGPGTRLTVL.

This clone turned up a few times. The genes are TRBV7-9 and TRBJ1-1; D is ambiguous. The CDR3 sequence is 12 residues long. Germline V gene lookup returns CDR1 SEHNR and CDR2 FQNEAQ (reference sequence). Deletions cut 5 bases from V and 5 bases from J, with 9 bases between. The CDR3 coding sequence is TGTGCCAGCAGCCACGGGGAGACTGAAGCTTTCTTT. Translating gives CASSHGETEAFF.

This clone was detected a few times. This sequence joins TRBV7-3 and TRBJ1-1, with D unresolved. The CDR3 is made up of 13 amino acids. Trimming cost V 1 base and J 5 bases, with 8 bases left between them. Per the germline V gene, CDR1 is SGHTA and CDR2 is FQGTGA. The CDR3 nucleotides are TGTGCCAGCAGCTTAATGGCGGGGACTGAAGCTTTCTTT. Translated: CASSLMAGTEAFF. Full variable domain (rest looked up from reference TRBV7-3 and TRBJ1-1): GAGVSQTPSNKVTEKGKYVELRCDPISGHTALYWYRQSLGQGPEFLIYFQGTGAADDSGLPNDRFFAVRPEGSVSTLKIQRTERGDSAVYLCASSLMAGTEAFFGQGTRLTVV.

V is TRBV7-2 and J is TRBJ1-2; tentative D call: TRBD1 (5 bases). There are 13 residues in the CDR3. Trimming cost V 4 bases and J 5 bases, with 11 bases left between them. The germline CDR1 and CDR2 sequences are SGHTA and FQGNSA. The CDR3 coding sequence is TGTGCCAGCAGCTCGGACATAGGGTATGGCTACACCTTC. Translating it yields CASSSDIGYGYTF.

The sample holds a few counts of this clone. Additional DNA sequences in this sample encode the identical CDR3. The chain carries TRBV15 and TRBJ1-2, with 9 positions matching TRBD1. Per the germline V gene, CDR1 is LNHNV and CDR2 is YYDKDF (reference sequence). V shed 1 base and J 6 bases; nucleotides not matched to a gene: 6. The CDR3 is 15 amino acids. The CDR3 bases are TGTGCCACCAGCAGAGTGGGACAGGGCTGGAATGGCTACACCTTC. This codes for CATSRVGQGWNGYTF.

The chain uses TRBV10-1 and TRBJ2-7, with D perhaps matching TRBD1 (5 bases). Trimming took 6 bases from V and 1 from J, leaving 10 bases between them. The CDR3 totals 13 residues. Looked up from germline, CDR1 is WNHNN and CDR2 is SYGVQD (reference sequence). CDR3 in DNA: TGCGCCAGCAGCCCAGGGCTTTCCTACGAGCAGTACTTC. Translated: CASSPGLSYEQYF.